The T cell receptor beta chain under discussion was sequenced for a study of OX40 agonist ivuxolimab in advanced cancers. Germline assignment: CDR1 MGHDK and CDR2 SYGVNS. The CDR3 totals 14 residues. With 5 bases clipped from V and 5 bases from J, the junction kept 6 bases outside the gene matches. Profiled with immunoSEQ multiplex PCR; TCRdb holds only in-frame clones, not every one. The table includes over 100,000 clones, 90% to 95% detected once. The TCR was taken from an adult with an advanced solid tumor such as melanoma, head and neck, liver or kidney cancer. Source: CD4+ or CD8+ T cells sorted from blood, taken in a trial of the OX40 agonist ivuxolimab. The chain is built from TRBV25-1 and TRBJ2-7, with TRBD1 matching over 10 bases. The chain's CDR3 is CASSRRTGGNEQYF. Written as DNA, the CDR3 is TGTGCCAGCAGTAGAAGGACAGGGGGTAACGAGCAGTACTTC.